Below, 30 T cell receptor beta chains from the same sample are listed, as sequenced in a study of CD8 T cells in Susac syndrome (dated by TCRdb to about 2019). Libraries were built with the immunoSEQ multiplex PCR assay. RNA was extracted with the RNeasy kit and roughly 0.45 to 1 ug was reverse transcribed using random hexamers. The public reads were run again by TCRdb, first through fastp at Q25 and then through MiXCR, and only productive beta chains were kept. All rows with the same CDR3 protein become a single entry with the most common DNA and genes. This sample has under 200,000 distinct CDR3 sequences in its table, and approximately 95% of those were observed once. The biggest ten clones account for 0.15% to 0.2% of the sample. Source material: CD8+ T cells from PBMCs. The receptors originated from a human donor with multiple sclerosis.

This sequence joins TRBV15 and TRBJ1-2; 7 nucleotides align to TRBD1. CDR3 length: 14 residues. Per germline, CDR1 LNHNV and CDR2 YYDKDF (reference sequence). Trimming at V came to 0 bases and at J to 4 bases, leaving 2 bases not matched to a gene. The CDR3, as DNA: TGTGCCACCAGCAGAGATGGGACAGCCTATGGCTACACCTTC. Its protein is CATSRDGTAYGYTF.

V usage is TRBV29-1 and J usage is TRBJ2-3; 7 bases agree with TRBD1. Looked up from germline, CDR1 is SQVTM and CDR2 is ANQGSEA. Germline trimming cut 3 bases from V and 2 bases from J; bases unmatched to any gene: 5. The length of the CDR3 is 14 residues. CDR3 DNA sequence: TGCAGCGTTGACCTTGGGACAGCCACAGATACGCAGTATTTT. Translated, it gives CSVDLGTATDTQYF.

The chain recombines TRBV30 with TRBJ1-2; D gene unclear. V was cut by 1 base and J by 4 bases, with 10 bases left in between. The CDR3 loop spans 13 amino acids. Looked up from germline, CDR1 is GTSNPN and CDR2 is SVGIG (reference sequence). CDR3 in DNA: TGTGCCTGGAGTGAGGTCAGGTCCTATGGCTACACCTTC. Amino acids: CAWSEVRSYGYTF. The variable domain in full, completed from reference TRBV30 and TRBJ1-2, reads SQTIHQWPATLVQPVGSPLSLECTVEGTSNPNLYWYRQAAGRGLQLLFYSVGIGQISSEVPQNLSASRPQDRQFILSSKKLLLSDSGFYLCAWSEVRSYGYTFGSGTRLTVV.

The gene calls are TRBV28 and TRBJ2-7, with D unresolved. CDR1 is MDHEN and CDR2 is SYDVKM in the germline V gene. The CDR3 loop spans 8 amino acids. V was trimmed by 8 bases and J by 7 bases, leaving 3 bases between them. Here the CDR3 DNA reads TGTGCCAGCCAAGAGCAGTACTTC. The encoded protein is CASQEQYF.

The rearrangement links TRBV20-1 to TRBJ1-1, with D possibly TRBD1 on 6 matching bases. CDR3 length: 13 amino acids. Germline loops: CDR1 DFQATT, CDR2 SNEGSKA (reference sequence). The V end was cut by 5 bases, the J end by 6 bases, with 16 bases between. CDR3 nucleotide sequence: TGCAGTGCTTTACAGGGCAATCACGCTGAAGCTTTCTTT. Translation: CSALQGNHAEAFF.

This chain connects TRBV7-9 to TRBJ2-3; D unresolved. Trimming removed 0 bases at V and 5 bases at J, with 6 bases between. Looked up from germline, CDR1 is SEHNR and CDR2 is FQNEAQ (reference sequence). This CDR3 is built from 13 residues. The CDR3 sequence is CASSLAYRDTQYF. Written as DNA, the CDR3 is TGTGCCAGCAGCTTAGCGTACAGAGATACGCAGTATTTT.

This chain links TRBV28 with TRBJ2-1; TRBD1 is a possible D gene (5 bases). The CDR3 extends over 12 amino acids. Between the trimmed V and J ends, which lost 7 bases and 5 bases, there was a span of 9 bases. Germline V CDR1 and CDR2: MDHEN, SYDVKM. CDR3 DNA sequence: TGTGCCAGCAATTTCAGGGACAATGAGCAGTTCTTC. Translating gives CASNFRDNEQFF.

The chain couples TRBV6-5 to TRBJ2-7; 7 bases align to TRBD1. Germline lookup yields CDR1 MNHEY and CDR2 SVGAGI. With V trimmed by 4 bases and J by 2 bases, 5 bases remained unmatched. This CDR3 is 14 amino acids long. CDR3 nucleotide sequence: TGTGCCAGCAGTTCGAGGGGGCCGACCTACGAGCAGTACTTC. Protein product: CASSSRGPTYEQYF.

The chain combines TRBV27 with TRBJ1-1; tentatively, D is TRBD1 (5 bases). V dropped 2 bases and J dropped 4 bases, with 8 bases sitting between them. CDR1 MNHEY and CDR2 SMNVEV come from the germline V gene (reference sequence). The CDR3 is 13 residues long. DNA for the CDR3: TGTGCCAGCAGTTTACGGGGGGGCACTGAAGCTTTCTTT. Its translation: CASSLRGGTEAFF.

This clonotype was recorded once. This chain connects TRBV27 to TRBJ2-7; possibly TRBD2 for D (6 bases). The CDR3 spans 16 residues. The germline gives CDR1 MNHEY, CDR2 SMNVEV (reference sequence). V lost 2 bases and J lost 5, with 19 bases in between. The DNA for the CDR3 is TGTGCCAGCAGTTTACAGGTTTGGGGGGAGAAAAACGAGCAGTACTTC. Its protein is CASSLQVWGEKNEQYF.

This clonotype was detected many times. This rearrangement joins TRBV27 to TRBJ1-5; D gene unclear. Looked up from germline, CDR1 is MNHEY and CDR2 is SMNVEV (reference sequence). The CDR3 runs 13 residues. V was pared by 3 bases and J by 1 base, with 4 bases between. The CDR3 reads CASSLGSNQPQHF. CDR3 coding DNA: TGTGCCAGCAGTTTGGGGAGCAATCAGCCCCAGCATTTT.

The V and J genes are TRBV28 and TRBJ2-7, with D perhaps matching TRBD1 or TRBD2 (5 bases each). Trimming cost V 5 bases and J 0 bases, with 14 bases left between them. The CDR3 extends over 15 amino acids. Germline CDR1 MDHEN, CDR2 SYDVKM. CDR3 nucleotide sequence: TGTGCCAGCAGTGGGGGTTTCCAGCTCTCCTACGAGCAGTACTTC. It is translated as CASSGGFQLSYEQYF.

This sequence joins TRBV29-1 and TRBJ1-2; D not certain. Germline V gene data show CDR1 as SQVTM and CDR2 as ANQGSEA. This CDR3 region has 13 residues. V lost 2 bases and J 4 bases, leaving 11 bases between the germline ends. CDR3 sequence: CSVERLGSYGYTF. The CDR3 DNA reads as TGCAGCGTTGAACGTTTAGGTAGCTATGGCTACACCTTC.

This chain connects TRBV12-3 or TRBV12-4 to TRBJ2-2; D call uncertain. V lost 5 bases, J lost 5 bases, and 9 bases lay in between. The CDR3 sequence is 13 residues long. CDR3 DNA: TGTGCCAGCAGTGAACAGAAGACCGGGGAGCTGTTTTTT. Its translation: CASSEQKTGELFF.

The rearrangement uses TRBV13 and TRBJ1-4; weak D call: TRBD1 (6 bases). Germline V gene sequence: CDR1 PRHDT, CDR2 FYEKMQ (reference sequence). This CDR3 spans 14 amino acids. Trimming cost V 5 bases and J 7 bases, with 14 bases left between them. The CDR3, as DNA: TGTGCCAGCAGCCCGCCCGGGACACTTGAAAAACTGTTTTTT. This encodes CASSPPGTLEKLFF. Combining the CDR3 with reference TRBV13 and TRBJ1-4 gives the whole variable domain AAGVIQSPRHLIKEKRETATLKCYPIPRHDTVYWYQQGPGQDPQFLISFYEKMQSDKGSIPDRFSAQQFSDYHSELNMSSLELGDSALYFCASSPPGTLEKLFFGSGTQLSVL.

The CDR3 nucleotides read TGCAGCGTAGCGGGAAGGAGACTCGTTGTAGAGGTCCACAATGAGCAGTTCTTC. It is translated as CSVAGRRLVVEVHNEQFF. The chain employs TRBV29-1 and TRBJ2-1, with 7 bases matching TRBD2. CDR1 SQVTM and CDR2 ANQGSEA come from the germline V gene. J was trimmed by 5 bases and V by 6 bases; bases with no gene match: 22. The CDR3 covers 18 residues.

The chain combines TRBV7-8 with TRBJ2-1; D unresolved. The V end was cut by 0 bases, the J end by 6 bases, with 9 bases between. Germline values: CDR1 SGHVS, CDR2 FQNEAQ. This CDR3 is built from 14 residues. CDR3 in amino acids: CASSLAPGANEQFF. The DNA for the CDR3 is TGTGCCAGCAGCTTAGCGCCAGGAGCCAATGAGCAGTTCTTC.

The V call is TRBV2, the J call TRBJ2-1; D not resolved. Germline assignment: CDR1 SNHLY and CDR2 FYNNEI. V lost 3 bases and J 9 bases, leaving 21 bases between the germline ends. The CDR3 is made up of 16 amino acids. The DNA of the CDR3 is TGTGCCAGCAGTGAGGCAGTAGCCCTCCCCTCGAGTGAGCAGTTCTTC. This encodes CASSEAVALPSSEQFF. Combining the CDR3 with reference TRBV2 and TRBJ2-1 gives the whole variable domain EPEVTQTPSHQVTQMGQEVILRCVPISNHLYFYWYRQILGQKVEFLVSFYNNEISEKSEIFDDQFSVERPDGSNFTLKIRSTKLEDSAMYFCASSEAVALPSSEQFFGPGTRLTVL.

The V gene is TRBV5-1, the J gene TRBJ1-2, with D unresolved. Germline lookup yields CDR1 SGHRS and CDR2 YFSETQ. The V and J ends lost 2 bases and 0 bases respectively, with 14 bases between them. This CDR3 is built from 16 residues. CDR3 amino acids: CASSLWNGVPNYGYTF. The CDR3 nucleotides are TGCGCCAGCAGCTTATGGAACGGAGTCCCTAACTATGGCTACACCTTC.

This rearrangement joins TRBV27 to TRBJ2-2; 7 bases map to TRBD1. This CDR3 comprises 17 residues. With V trimmed by 1 base and J by 4 bases, 9 bases remained unmatched. From germline, CDR1 is MNHEY and CDR2 SMNVEV (reference sequence). The CDR3 DNA reads as TGTGCCAGCAGTTTATACTTGACAGGGTGTTGCACCGGGGAGCTGTTTTTT. Translated: CASSLYLTGCCTGELFF.

The chain uses TRBV19 and TRBJ2-3; D remains unclear. From germline, CDR1 is LNHDA and CDR2 SQIVND (reference sequence). The CDR3 runs to 15 residues. V was shortened by 4 bases and J by 6 bases, with 17 bases between the two germline ends. The CDR3 nucleotides read TGTGCCAGTAGTAATCGGGCCTCCCGTGCGGATACGCAGTATTTT. The encoded protein is CASSNRASRADTQYF.

The V and J genes are TRBV29-1 and TRBJ2-3, with unresolved D. Germline loops: CDR1 SQVTM, CDR2 ANQGSEA. Trimming pared 4 bases from V and 6 bases from J, leaving 11 bases between. The CDR3 contains 12 residues. The CDR3 here is CSVAWTPDTQYF. The CDR3, as DNA: TGCAGCGTTGCCTGGACCCCGGATACGCAGTATTTT.

The DNA for the CDR3 is TGTGCCAGCAGTAAAGCGGGAAACATTCAGTACTTC. Translating gives CASSKAGNIQYF. This rearrangement joins TRBV14 to TRBJ2-4; D is possibly TRBD2 (6 bases). The CDR3 runs to 12 residues. V was pared by 6 bases and J by 6 bases, with 9 bases between. Germline V gene data show CDR1 as SGHDN and CDR2 as FVKESK.

The genes are TRBV30 and TRBJ1-1; D is possibly TRBD1 (6 bases). The CDR3 is made up of 13 amino acids. Deletions cut 4 bases from V and 4 bases from J, with 13 bases between. Germline lookup yields CDR1 GTSNPN and CDR2 SVGIG (reference sequence). The CDR3 sequence is CAWTRGAATEAFF. The CDR3 DNA follows: TGTGCCTGGACTAGGGGGGCGGCCACTGAAGCTTTCTTT.

The chain carries TRBV14 and TRBJ2-1; D is uncertain. The V end was cut by 0 bases, the J end by 5 bases, with 14 bases between. Per the germline V gene, CDR1 is SGHDN and CDR2 is FVKESK. The CDR3 has 16 amino acids. The CDR3 nucleotides are TGTGCCAGCAGCCAAGATATCGCTAGTTTCCACAATGAGCAGTTCTTC. It yields the protein CASSQDIASFHNEQFF. Complete variable domain (other parts from reference TRBV14 and TRBJ2-1): EAGVTQFPSHSVIEKGQTVTLRCDPISGHDNLYWYRRVMGKEIKFLLHFVKESKQDESGMPNNRFLAERTGGTYSTLKVQPAELEDSGVYFCASSQDIASFHNEQFFGPGTRLTVL.

The rearrangement uses TRBV5-1 and TRBJ2-1; D is uncertain. Trimming took 2 bases from V and 0 from J, leaving 9 bases between them. Germline V gene lookup returns CDR1 SGHRS and CDR2 YFSETQ. This CDR3 spans 15 amino acids. The CDR3 nucleotides read TGCGCCAGCAGCTTTCCGGCGAGCTCCTACAATGAGCAGTTCTTC. It codes for CASSFPASSYNEQFF. The full variable domain, with the rest looked up from reference TRBV5-1 and TRBJ2-1, is KAGVTQTPRYLIKTRGQQVTLSCSPISGHRSVSWYQQTPGQGLQFLFEYFSETQRNKGNFPGRFSGRQFSNSRSEMNVSTLELGDSALYLCASSFPASSYNEQFFGPGTRLTVL.

The chain is built from TRBV3-1 and TRBJ1-4; possible D gene TRBD1, 5 bases. The germline CDR1 and CDR2 sequences are LGHDT and YNNKEL (reference sequence). V was shortened by 4 bases and J by 4 bases, with 13 bases between the two germline ends. There are 15 residues in the CDR3. Here the CDR3 reads CASSRTPERNEKLFF. In DNA form, the CDR3 reads TGTGCCAGCAGCCGGACACCGGAACGTAATGAAAAACTGTTTTTT.

This clonotype is a singleton in its sample. The rearrangement joins TRBV9 to TRBJ1-2; tentatively, D is TRBD1 (5 bases). Germline V gene sequence: CDR1 SGDLS, CDR2 YYNGEE. CDR3 length: 16 amino acids. V lost 3 bases and J 5 bases, leaving 20 bases between the germline ends. The DNA of the CDR3 is TGTGCCAGCAGCGGACGCCGCGGGGCTCCTTTTTATGGCTACACCTTC. Residues: CASSGRRGAPFYGYTF. The variable domain in full, completed from reference TRBV9 and TRBJ1-2, reads DSGVTQTPKHLITATGQRVTLRCSPRSGDLSVYWYQQSLDQGLQFLIQYYNGEERAKGNILERFSAQQFPDLHSELNLSSLELGDSALYFCASSGRRGAPFYGYTFGSGTRLTVV.

V and J are TRBV9 and TRBJ1-1, with 8 positions matching TRBD1. After removal of 4 bases from V and 11 bases from J, the junction contained 7 bases not matched to a gene. The V gene's germline CDR1 is SGDLS and CDR2 YYNGEE. The CDR3 has 12 amino acids. Here the CDR3 reads CASSPTGVGAFF. CDR3 bases: TGTGCCAGCAGCCCGACAGGGGTGGGGGCTTTCTTT.

This clonotype occurred once. The V call is TRBV4-1, the J call TRBJ1-2; D is unclear. Trimming removed 3 bases at V and 4 bases at J, with 18 bases between. The CDR3 extends over 16 amino acids. Germline-derived CDR1 and CDR2 are MGHRA and YSYEKL. The CDR3 loop is CASSQSGGERSYGYTF. The CDR3, as DNA: TGCGCCAGCAGCCAGTCCGGCGGGGAGAGGTCCTATGGCTACACCTTC.